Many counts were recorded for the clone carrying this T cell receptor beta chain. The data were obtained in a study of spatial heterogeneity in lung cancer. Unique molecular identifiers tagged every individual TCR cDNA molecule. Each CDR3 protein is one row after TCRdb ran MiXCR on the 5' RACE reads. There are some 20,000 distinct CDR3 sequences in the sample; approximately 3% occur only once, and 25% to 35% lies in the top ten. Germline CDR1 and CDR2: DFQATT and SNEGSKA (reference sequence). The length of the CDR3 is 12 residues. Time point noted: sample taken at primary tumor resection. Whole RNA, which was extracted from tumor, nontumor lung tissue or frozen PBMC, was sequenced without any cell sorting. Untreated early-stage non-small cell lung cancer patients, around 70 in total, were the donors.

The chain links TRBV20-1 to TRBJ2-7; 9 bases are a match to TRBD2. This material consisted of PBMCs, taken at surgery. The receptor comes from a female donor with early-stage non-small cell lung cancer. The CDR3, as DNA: TGCGTAGCGGGGGACCTTCCCTACGAGCAGTACTTC. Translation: CVAGDLPYEQYF.